This T cell receptor (beta chain) was captured by sequencing in a study of blood T cell repertoires in COVID-19. Across the whole study: COVID-19 samples collected from the United States, Italy and Spain covered acute and convalescent phases. PBMCs, B-cell-depleted T cells, or T cells were the source of the cDNA or gDNA that made up the material.

Per the authors' pipeline: Counts of nucleated cells, estimated from reference gene primer amplification, were obtained. Some clones are missing from TCRdb's copy, which holds only in-frame ones; the method was immunoSEQ multiplex PCR. The D gene and trimming were derived from the DNA, and the V and J assignments and clone size from that table. The data show 29,000 or so clones, about 91% seen once. The sequence came from a man between 50 and 59 years old with active COVID-19. Source material: peripheral blood.

CDR3 coding DNA: TGCGCCAGCAGCCCGGGACTAGCGGGGGCTAGCACAGATACGCAGTATTTT. Its translation is CASSPGLAGASTDTQYF. The V and J genes are TRBV5-1 and TRBJ2-3, with 14 bases matching TRBD2. The CDR3 extends over 17 amino acids. Germline-derived CDR1 and CDR2 are SGHRS and YFSETQ. With 4 bases clipped from V and 0 bases from J, the junction kept 4 bases outside the gene matches.